The 26 T cell receptor beta chains presented below share a single source sample, sequenced in a study of metastatic and nonmetastatic thyroid tumors. Every patient underwent thyroid surgery untreated. TCRdb called clones again from the PCR reads with MiXCR. The sample holds 25,000 to 30,000 clones, roughly 4% seen once. The sample consisted of blood. Receptors originate from a male donor with papillary thyroid cancer or a benign thyroid nodule (not recorded which). Some clones in this sample may be carry-over from other donors' samples.

This clone was counted between two and nine times. The V call is TRBV6-4, the J call TRBJ2-1; TRBD2 matches 11 bases. CDR3 length: 17 amino acids. The germline gives CDR1 MRHNA, CDR2 SNTAGT. After removal of 0 bases from V and 4 bases from J, the junction contained 5 bases not matched to a gene. The CDR3 sequence: CASSDSTSGDPYNEQFF. DNA for the CDR3: TGTGCCAGCAGTGACTCGACTAGCGGGGATCCGTACAATGAGCAGTTCTTC.

This clone has more than one count but fewer than ten. The V and J genes are TRBV6-1 and TRBJ1-5; TRBD1 matches 7 bases. CDR1 MNHNS and CDR2 SASEGT come from the germline V gene. Germline trimming cut 6 bases from V and 7 bases from J; bases unmatched to any gene: 6. The CDR3 extends over 13 amino acids. The CDR3 DNA follows: TGTGCCAGCAGAACAGGGGAGAGGCAGCCCCAGCATTTT. It encodes CASRTGERQPQHF.

In DNA, the CDR3 is TGTGCCACCAGGGCGGGACAGGGGGATCAGCCCCAGCATTTT. It codes for CATRAGQGDQPQHF. The gene calls are TRBV15 and TRBJ1-5; 11 bases agree with TRBD1. The CDR3 loop spans 14 amino acids. The V and J ends lost 6 bases and 5 bases, in that order; junction bases with no gene match: 3. CDR1 and CDR2 from the germline V gene are LNHNV and YYDKDF (reference sequence).

The CDR3 region is CASRTDRARNTIYF. The CDR3 region has the DNA TGTGCCAGCAGGACGGACAGGGCTCGGAACACCATATATTTT. This sequence joins TRBV12-3 or TRBV12-4 and TRBJ1-3; TRBD1 aligns across 8 bases. CDR3 length: 14 amino acids. Trimming took 6 bases from V and 7 from J; bases not matched to a gene: 8.

This clone is labeled medium-sized. This sequence joins TRBV6-1 and TRBJ2-1, with 7 nucleotides matching TRBD2. The CDR3 runs 13 residues. Germline values: CDR1 MNHNS, CDR2 SASEGT. V lost 6 bases to trimming and J lost 12 bases; unmatched junction nucleotides: 11. The CDR3 DNA reads TGTGCCAGCAGGCCTAGCGGCAGCGAGGGGCAGTTCTTC. Encoded protein: CASRPSGSEGQFF.

This clone was seen a handful of times. This chain uses TRBV12-3 or TRBV12-4 with TRBJ2-1; TRBD2 might be the D (6 bases). The CDR3 totals 17 residues. V dropped 3 bases and J dropped 5 bases, with 20 bases sitting between them. This CDR3 is CASSFGERGLLDNEQFF. As DNA, the CDR3 is TGTGCCAGCAGTTTTGGCGAGAGGGGACTGTTGGACAATGAGCAGTTCTTC.

This clone turned up a few times. This clone may be a read error of a much larger clone one base away. The chain is built from TRBV20-1 and TRBJ1-5; no clear D gene. CDR1 and CDR2 (germline): DFQATT, SNEGSKA (reference sequence). The CDR3 is made up of 16 amino acids. V was clipped by 0 bases and J by 6 bases, with 18 bases between them. DNA for the CDR3: TGCAGTGCTAGAGATGAGGCATGGAAGTTCAGTCAGCCCCAGCATTTT. It encodes CSARDEAWKFSQPQHF.

Remarks on this clone: Compared with germline, one end of the junction differs, possibly owing to a read error. This chain links TRBV10-3 with TRBJ2-5, with D perhaps assigned TRBD1 or TRBD2 (5 bases each). This CDR3 spans 15 amino acids. The germline V gene encodes CDR1 ENHRY and CDR2 SYGVKD. The CDR3 DNA is TGTGCCATCGGTGAGGGGCCCTTGAGGGTAGAGACCCAGTACTTC. The encoded protein is CAIGEGPLRVETQYF.

This clone was recorded at least ten times. The rearrangement joins TRBV2 to TRBJ2-5; TRBD2 matches 10 bases. The V gene's germline CDR1 is SNHLY and CDR2 FYNNEI. CDR3 length: 16 residues. The trim removed 1 base at V and 1 base at J, leaving 3 bases unmatched. CDR3 region: CASSEEAGGPQETQYF. Here the CDR3 DNA reads TGTGCCAGCAGTGAAGAAGCGGGAGGGCCCCAAGAGACCCAGTACTTC. Using reference TRBV2 and TRBJ2-5 for the parts outside the CDR3, the full variable domain is EPEVTQTPSHQVTQMGQEVILRCVPISNHLYFYWYRQILGQKVEFLVSFYNNEISEKSEIFDDQFSVERPDGSNFTLKIRSTKLEDSAMYFCASSEEAGGPQETQYFGPGTRLLVL.

This clone was recorded many times. The chain uses TRBV11-1 and TRBJ2-2; a weak D match, TRBD1 (6 bases). Trimming removed 7 bases from V and 5 bases from J, with 14 bases in between. Germline V CDR1 and CDR2: SGHAT, FQDESV (reference sequence). The length of the CDR3 is 14 residues. The CDR3 is CASNHRASTGELFF. In DNA, the CDR3 is TGTGCCAGCAACCACAGGGCGTCAACCGGGGAGCTGTTTTTT.

V usage is TRBV6-1 and J usage is TRBJ1-2, with 11 positions matching TRBD1. The CDR3 has 18 residues. Germline assignment: CDR1 MNHNS and CDR2 SASEGT. With V trimmed by 6 bases and J by 4 bases, 16 bases remained unmatched. The CDR3 loop reads CASSSRPDRGRRVYGYTF. The CDR3 DNA reads as TGTGCCAGCAGCAGCCGGCCGGACAGGGGGCGTCGAGTCTATGGCTACACCTTC.

Only a few counts were recorded for this clone. This chain links TRBV5-1 with TRBJ1-1, with TRBD1 identical over 8 bases. The germline V gene encodes CDR1 SGHRS and CDR2 YFSETQ. This CDR3 comprises 14 residues. The junction had 5 bases not matched to a gene; V was cut back by 0 bases and J by 7 bases. The CDR3 loop reads CASSLVPQGDEAFF. CDR3 nucleotide sequence: TGCGCCAGCAGCTTGGTCCCACAGGGGGATGAAGCTTTCTTT.

On this clone: Sequence at one end of the junction differs from germline and may be a read error. V is TRBV9 and J is TRBJ2-4; 10 bases agree with TRBD1. This CDR3 has 17 amino acids. Germline CDR1 is SGDLS and CDR2 is YYNGEE. The CDR3 region has the DNA TGTGCCAGCAGCGCGACAGGGGGCGGCGGAGCCAAAAACAGTCAGTACTTC. Its protein product is CASSATGGGGAKNSQYF.

This clone was detected only once. Since no conserved phenylalanine or tryptophan closes the CDR3, a read error is the likely cause. This chain uses TRBV12-3 or TRBV12-4 with TRBJ2-1; D is unresolved. The DNA end is more similar to TRBJ2-7, so the J call may be wrong. The CDR3 length is 11 residues. The CDR3 coding sequence is TGTGCCAGCATGGAGTATGGGGAGCAGTACTTG. Translated: CASMEYGEQYL.

This clone is categorized as medium-sized. This chain connects TRBV20-1 to TRBJ1-1, with unresolved D. The CDR3 sequence is 14 residues long. Between the trimmed V and J ends, which lost 4 bases and 1 base, there was a span of 13 bases. Per germline, CDR1 DFQATT and CDR2 SNEGSKA (reference sequence). The CDR3 loop is CSAKLAGPNTEAFF. The CDR3 coding sequence is TGCAGTGCTAAGCTGGCGGGTCCGAACACTGAAGCTTTCTTT.

By its share, this clone is medium-sized (0.01 to 0.1%). Within the sample, other DNA sequences also encode this same CDR3. This chain joins TRBV12-3 or TRBV12-4 and TRBJ2-1; D is unclear. Trimming took 3 bases from V and 9 from J, leaving 6 bases between them. The CDR3 is made up of 11 amino acids. The CDR3 bases are TGTGCCAGCAGTTTGAGAGTTGAGCAGTTCTTC. Encoded protein: CASSLRVEQFF.

The genes are TRBV15 and TRBJ2-2; 11 bases map to TRBD2. V was pared by 1 base and J by 4 bases, with 5 bases of the junction left unmatched. The CDR3 runs to 17 residues. Germline V gives CDR1 LNHNV, CDR2 YYDKDF (reference sequence). CDR3 sequence (DNA): TGTGCCACCAGCAGAGGGGCCCTAGCGGGAGGCACCGGGGAGCTGTTTTTT. Its translation is CATSRGALAGGTGELFF.

As to this clone: The junction and the germline gene differ at one end; a read error may be behind it. This rearrangement joins TRBV30 to TRBJ2-3; D uncertain. The CDR3 has 14 residues. CDR1 GTSNPN and CDR2 SVGIG come from the germline V gene (reference sequence). The CDR3 nucleotides read TGTGCCCGGAGTTTAATGGGTAGAACAGATACGCAGTATTTT. Protein product: CARSLMGRTDTQYF.

This clone has ten or more counts. This chain links TRBV5-6 with TRBJ2-5, with D possibly being TRBD2 (6 bases). This CDR3 is 11 amino acids long. Trimming stripped 4 bases from V and 12 bases from J, with 13 bases between. Germline V gene lookup returns CDR1 SGHDT and CDR2 YYEEEE. The CDR3 DNA reads TGTGCCAGCAGCACCGGACTATTGGAGTACTTC. This encodes CASSTGLLEYF.

Only a few counts were recorded for this clone. Germline and junction disagree at one end, which may indicate a read error. The chain links TRBV11-2 to TRBJ2-2; weak D call: TRBD2 (5 bases). The CDR3 runs 14 residues. Germline V gene sequence: CDR1 SGHAT, CDR2 FQNNGV. This chain's CDR3 is CASGVGTCYGELFF. CDR3 coding DNA: TGCGCCAGCGGAGTGGGCACATGCTACGGGGAGCTGTTTTTT. Variable domain in full (rest from reference TRBV11-2 and TRBJ2-2): EAGVAQSPRYKIIEKRQSVAFWCNPISGHATLYWYQQILGQGPKLLIQFQNNGVVDDSQLPKDRFSAERLKGVDSTLKIQPAKLEDSAVYLCASGVGTCYGELFFGEGSRLTVL.

The chain employs TRBV27 and TRBJ1-3, with 10 bases fitting TRBD1. Germline-derived CDR1 and CDR2 are MNHEY and SMNVEV (reference sequence). J gave up 2 bases and V 7 bases, and 11 bases lay outside the gene matches. This CDR3 region has 17 residues. The CDR3 region has the DNA TGTGCCAGCATTCCCTTAGGCGGGACAGGGGCTGGAAACACCATATATTTT. Protein sequence: CASIPLGGTGAGNTIYF.

This clone appeared many times. CDR3 in amino acids: CATSRDPGLATNTGELFF. Here the CDR3 DNA reads TGTGCCACCAGCAGAGATCCCGGACTAGCAACGAACACCGGGGAGCTGTTTTTT. J is TRBJ2-2 and V is TRBV15, with 8 bases that match TRBD2. The length of the CDR3 is 18 residues. Germline CDR1 LNHNV, CDR2 YYDKDF (reference sequence). V gave up 0 bases and J gave up 0 bases; unmatched junction bases: 6.

At least ten counts were recorded for this clone. J is TRBJ2-5 and V is TRBV3-1; 10 bases are a match to TRBD2. The junction had 9 bases not matched to a gene; V was cut back by 0 bases and J by 5 bases. This CDR3 region has 17 residues. Germline loops: CDR1 LGHDT, CDR2 YNNKEL (reference sequence). CDR3 loop: CASSQDPLAGDDETQYF. The CDR3 DNA sequence: TGTGCCAGCAGCCAAGATCCGCTAGCGGGGGACGATGAGACCCAGTACTTC.

This clone was recorded many times. V usage is TRBV9 and J usage is TRBJ1-2; 7 bases match TRBD1. The CDR3 runs 13 residues. CDR1 SGDLS and CDR2 YYNGEE come from the germline V gene. The trim removed 2 bases at V and 2 bases at J, leaving 0 bases unmatched. As DNA, the CDR3 is TGTGCCAGCAGCGTGGACAGGAACTATGGCTACACCTTC. Its translation: CASSVDRNYGYTF.

This clone appeared many times. Other DNA sequences within the sample encode an identical CDR3. The gene calls are TRBV29-1 and TRBJ2-5, with D tentatively TRBD1 or TRBD2 (5 bases each). From germline, CDR1 is SQVTM and CDR2 ANQGSEA. CDR3 length: 13 amino acids. With 3 bases removed from V and 7 bases from J, the gap between germline ends came to 15 bases. Here the CDR3 DNA reads TGCAGCGTTGATGCAGGGACCTTGGGGACCCAGTACTTC. Translating it yields CSVDAGTLGTQYF.

The chain recombines TRBV20-1 with TRBJ1-1, with 11 bases aligning to TRBD1. The CDR3 length is 16 residues. Germline CDR1 reads DFQATT; CDR2 reads SNEGSKA (reference sequence). J lost 1 base, V lost 1 base, and 5 bases had no gene match. The CDR3 loop reads CSARGGQGAGNTEAFF. The DNA of the CDR3 is TGCAGTGCTAGAGGAGGACAGGGGGCAGGGAACACTGAAGCTTTCTTT.